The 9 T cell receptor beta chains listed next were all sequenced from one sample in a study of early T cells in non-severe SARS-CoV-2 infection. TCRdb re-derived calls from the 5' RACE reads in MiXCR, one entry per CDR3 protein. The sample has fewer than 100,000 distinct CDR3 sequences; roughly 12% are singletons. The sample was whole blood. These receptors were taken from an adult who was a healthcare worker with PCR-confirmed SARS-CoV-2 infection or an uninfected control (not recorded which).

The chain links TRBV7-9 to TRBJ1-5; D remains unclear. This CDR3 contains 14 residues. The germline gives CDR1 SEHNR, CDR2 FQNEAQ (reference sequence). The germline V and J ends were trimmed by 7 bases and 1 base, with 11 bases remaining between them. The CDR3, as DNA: TGTGCCAGCACCCCCCTTAGCAGCAATCAGCCCCAGCATTTT. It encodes CASTPLSSNQPQHF.

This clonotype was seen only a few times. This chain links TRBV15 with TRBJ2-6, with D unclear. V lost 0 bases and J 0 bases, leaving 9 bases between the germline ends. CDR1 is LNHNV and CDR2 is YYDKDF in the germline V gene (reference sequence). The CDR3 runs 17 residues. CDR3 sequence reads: CATSRDPLSSGANVLTF. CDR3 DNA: TGTGCCACCAGCAGAGATCCGTTAAGCTCTGGGGCCAACGTCCTGACTTTC.

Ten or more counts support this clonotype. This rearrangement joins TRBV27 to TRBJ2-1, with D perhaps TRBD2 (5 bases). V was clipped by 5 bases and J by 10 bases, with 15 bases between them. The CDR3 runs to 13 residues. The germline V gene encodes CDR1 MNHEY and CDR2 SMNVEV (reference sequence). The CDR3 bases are TGTGCCAGCAGTCTCCTAGACGGAGGCGAGCAGTTCTTC. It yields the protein CASSLLDGGEQFF.

The CDR3 region is CASSPHQRDQETQYF. In DNA form, the CDR3 reads TGTGCCAGCAGCCCCCACCAGCGGGACCAAGAGACCCAGTACTTC. The rearrangement links TRBV6-2 or TRBV6-3 to TRBJ2-5; weak D call: TRBD2 (6 bases). V was shortened by 6 bases and J by 0 bases, with 14 bases between the two germline ends. Per the germline V gene, CDR1 is MNHEY and CDR2 is SVGEGT. This CDR3 spans 15 amino acids.

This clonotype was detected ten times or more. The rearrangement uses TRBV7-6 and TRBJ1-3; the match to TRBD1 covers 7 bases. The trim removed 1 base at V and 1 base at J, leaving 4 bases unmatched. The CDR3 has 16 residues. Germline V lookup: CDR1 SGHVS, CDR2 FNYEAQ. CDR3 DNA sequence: TGTGCCAGCAGCTTAGGCCAGGGGGTTTCTGGAAACACCATATATTTT. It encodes CASSLGQGVSGNTIYF.

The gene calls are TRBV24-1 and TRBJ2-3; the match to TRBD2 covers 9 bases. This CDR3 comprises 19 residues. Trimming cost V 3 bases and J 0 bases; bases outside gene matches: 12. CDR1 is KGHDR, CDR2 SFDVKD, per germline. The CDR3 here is CATSDPASGKRPSTDTQYF. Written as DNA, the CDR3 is TGTGCCACCAGTGATCCCGCTAGCGGGAAGAGGCCTAGCACAGATACGCAGTATTTT.

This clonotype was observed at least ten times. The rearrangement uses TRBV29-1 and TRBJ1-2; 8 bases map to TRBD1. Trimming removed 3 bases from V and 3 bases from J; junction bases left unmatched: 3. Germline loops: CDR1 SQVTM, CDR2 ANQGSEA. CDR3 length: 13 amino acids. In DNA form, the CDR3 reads TGCAGCGTTGAGACAGGGGAACACTATGGCTACACCTTC. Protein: CSVETGEHYGYTF.

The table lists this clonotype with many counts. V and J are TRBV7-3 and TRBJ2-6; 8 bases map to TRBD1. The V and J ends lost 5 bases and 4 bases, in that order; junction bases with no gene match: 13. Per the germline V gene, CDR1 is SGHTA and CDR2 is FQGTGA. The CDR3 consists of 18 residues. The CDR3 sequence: CASSPARDRLPGANVLTF. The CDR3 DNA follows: TGTGCCAGCAGCCCAGCCCGGGACAGGTTGCCCGGGGCCAACGTCCTGACTTTC.

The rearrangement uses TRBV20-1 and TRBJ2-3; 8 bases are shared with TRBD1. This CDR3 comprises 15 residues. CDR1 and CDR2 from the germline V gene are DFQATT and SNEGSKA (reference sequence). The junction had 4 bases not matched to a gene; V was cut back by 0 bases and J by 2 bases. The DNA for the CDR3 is TGCAGTGCTAGAGAGCTGGACAGGGCCACAGATACGCAGTATTTT. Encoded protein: CSARELDRATDTQYF.